A selection of T cell receptor beta chains follows, all from one sample in a study of tumor-infiltrating lymphocytes in primary liver carcinoma. From the multiplex PCR reads, TCRdb called clonotypes with MiXCR, one entry per CDR3 protein. Of about 30,000 distinct CDR3 sequences in the sample, less than 75% were seen once. The sample taken for sequencing was liver tumor tissue from sampling region 3. Every receptor here comes from a woman aged 25 to 45 with primary liver carcinoma and hepatitis B virus infection. Each CDR3 is given without its conserved first and last residue.

v_call	j_call	cdr3_aa
TRBV6-2/TRBV6-3	TRBJ1-5	ASKESRDSNRPQH
TRBV29-1	TRBJ2-2	SVEDTAGAPGELF
TRBV11-2	TRBJ1-1	ASRYTGGRVDAF
TRBV11-2	TRBJ2-3	ASGLVTGGTDTQY
TRBV14	TRBJ2-1	ASSPELTGNEQF
TRBV12-3/TRBV12-4	TRBJ2-5	TSSYPDSQETQC
TRBV11-3	TRBJ2-3	DSSLDPYSFTPS
TRBV6-1	TRBJ1-1	ASDFWTGVNIEAF
TRBV5-4	TRBJ1-4	AGSFNRGLNEKLF
TRBV11-2	TRBJ2-2	ASSFAGVNTGELF